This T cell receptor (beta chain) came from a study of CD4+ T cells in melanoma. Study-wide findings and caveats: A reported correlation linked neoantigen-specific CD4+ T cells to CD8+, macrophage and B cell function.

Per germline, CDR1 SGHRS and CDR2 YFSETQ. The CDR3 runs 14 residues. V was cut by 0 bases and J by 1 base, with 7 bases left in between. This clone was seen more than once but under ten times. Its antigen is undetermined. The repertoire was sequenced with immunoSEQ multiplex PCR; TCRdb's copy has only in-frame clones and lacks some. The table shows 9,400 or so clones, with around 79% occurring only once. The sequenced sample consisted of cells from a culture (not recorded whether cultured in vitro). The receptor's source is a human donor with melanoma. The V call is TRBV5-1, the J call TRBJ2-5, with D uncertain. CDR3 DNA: TGCGCCAGCAGCTTGGTAGGGCCCCAAGAGACCCAGTACTTC. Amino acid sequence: CASSLVGPQETQYF.